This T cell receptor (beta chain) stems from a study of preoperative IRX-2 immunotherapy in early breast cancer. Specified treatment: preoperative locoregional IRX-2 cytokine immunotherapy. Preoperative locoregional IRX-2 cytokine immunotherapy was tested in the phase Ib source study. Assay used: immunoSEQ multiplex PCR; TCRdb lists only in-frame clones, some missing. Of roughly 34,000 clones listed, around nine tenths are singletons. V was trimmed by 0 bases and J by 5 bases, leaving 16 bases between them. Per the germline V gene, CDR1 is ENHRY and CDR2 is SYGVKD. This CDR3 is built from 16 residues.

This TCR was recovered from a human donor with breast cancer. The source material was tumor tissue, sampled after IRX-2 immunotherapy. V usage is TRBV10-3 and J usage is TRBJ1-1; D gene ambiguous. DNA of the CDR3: TGTGCCATCAGTGAGTCCGGTAAGCGGGTGGAAACTGAAGCTTTCTTT. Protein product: CAISESGKRVETEAFF.